Listed below are T cell receptor beta chains from one sample, sequenced in a study of OX40 agonist ivuxolimab in advanced cancers. Sequencing was performed with immunoSEQ multiplex PCR; in TCRdb, only in-frame clones are kept and a portion is missing. The top ten clones hold 5% to 6% of a sample with about 70,000 clones, 78% of them seen once. The source material was CD4+ or CD8+ T cells sorted from blood, sampled in a trial of the OX40 agonist ivuxolimab. The receptor source for this set is an adult with an advanced solid tumor such as melanoma, head and neck, liver or kidney cancer. CDR3s include the opening cysteine and the closing phenylalanine or tryptophan. D genes are given only for firm matches. A row's size may be missing; if present it is once, few, many or a size class.

>NA|TRBJ1-2|NA|TRBV19
CASSIDRLRGRGYTF
TGTGCCAGTAGTATAGATCGCCTAAGGGGACGGGGCTACACCTTC
>NA|TRBJ1-1|NA|TRBV28
CASSFLGGIREAFF
TGTGCCAGCAGTTTCCTGGGGGGAATAAGAGAAGCTTTCTTT
>NA|TRBJ2-1|TRBD1|TRBV19
CASSITGAGYNEQFF
TGTGCCAGTAGTATAACAGGGGCCGGCTACAATGAGCAGTTCTTC
>NA|TRBJ2-2|NA|TRBV6-5
CASRRVNTGELFF
TGTGCCAGCAGGAGGGTGAACACCGGGGAGCTGTTTTTT
>NA|TRBJ1-3|NA|TRBV9
CASSVDNSRRNTIYF
TGTGCCAGCAGCGTAGATAACAGTAGAAGGAACACCATATATTTT
>few|TRBJ1-1|NA|TRBV19
CASSIGPGGGGGTEAFF
TGTGCCAGTAGTATAGGACCGGGAGGGGGAGGAGGCACTGAAGCTTTCTTT
>NA|TRBJ2-5|NA|TRBV7-6
CASSRDPAQETQYF
TGTGCCAGCAGCCGGGACCCGGCCCAAGAGACCCAGTACTTC
>few|TRBJ2-1|TRBD2|TRBV10-1
CASSSSGRADYNEQFF
TGCGCCAGCAGCTCTAGCGGGAGGGCCGACTACAATGAGCAGTTCTTC
>NA|TRBJ2-5|TRBD2|TRBV6-5
CASTTGLAGRKTQYF
TGTGCCAGCACCACGGGACTAGCGGGTAGAAAGACCCAGTACTTC
>NA|TRBJ2-3|TRBD2|TRBV7-9
CASSPSGGGSDTQYF
TGTGCCAGCAGCCCGTCCGGGGGGGGGTCAGATACGCAGTATTTT
>NA|TRBJ1-2|NA|TRBV14
CASSQDLRANYGYTF
TGTGCCAGCAGCCAAGATCTTCGAGCTAACTATGGCTACACCTTC
>NA|TRBJ1-2|NA|TRBV19
CASHGQHYGYTF
TGTGCCAGCCACGGACAACACTATGGCTACACCTTC
>few|TRBJ2-5|NA|TRBV4-1
CASRRGPQETQYF
TGCGCCAGCAGGCGGGGACCCCAAGAGACCCAGTACTTC
>NA|TRBJ1-1|NA|TRBV18
CASSLQGQNTEAFF
TGTGCCAGCTCCCTACAGGGACAGAACACTGAAGCTTTCTTT
>NA|TRBJ1-2|NA|TRBV7-2
CASSFGSNNYGYTF
TGTGCCAGCAGCTTCGGCTCCAACAACTATGGCTACACCTTC
>NA|TRBJ1-6|TRBD1|TRBV6-6
CASSYTGARNSPLHF
TGTGCCAGCAGCTATACAGGGGCGCGGAATTCACCCCTCCACTTT
>NA|TRBJ1-1|NA|TRBV25-1
CASSAYRGNTEAFF
TGTGCCAGCAGTGCCTATCGGGGGAACACTGAAGCTTTCTTT
>NA|TRBJ2-6|TRBD1|TRBV19
CASSPRQGRSGANVLTF
TGTGCCAGTAGTCCGAGACAGGGGCGCTCTGGGGCCAACGTCCTGACTTTC
>NA|TRBJ2-1|TRBD2|TRBV7-2
CASSRLGSGRNDEQFF
TGTGCCAGCAGCCGGCTAGGTAGCGGGAGGAATGATGAGCAGTTCTTC
>few|TRBJ1-5|NA|TRBV6-5
CASSRGDSNQPQHF
TGTGCCAGCAGCAGGGGAGATAGCAATCAGCCCCAGCATTTT
>NA|TRBJ1-4|NA|TRBV7-2
CASSFGSRTARLFF
TGTGCCAGCAGCTTCGGATCTAGAACTGCAAGGCTGTTTTTT
>NA|TRBJ2-1|NA|TRBV18
CASSPVNEQFF
TGTGCCAGCTCACCAGTTAATGAGCAGTTCTTC
>NA|TRBJ1-2|NA|TRBV6-1
CASTPLRGYGYTF
TGTGCCAGCACGCCCCTCAGGGGATATGGCTACACCTTC
>NA|TRBJ2-3|NA|TRBV7-2
CASSSWSGTQYF
TGTGCCAGCAGCTCATGGAGTGGTACGCAGTATTTT
>NA|TRBJ2-1|NA|TRBV7-3
CASSYGTYNEQFF
TGTGCCAGCAGCTACGGGACTTACAATGAGCAGTTCTTC
>NA|TRBJ2-5|NA|TRBV5-6
CASSLDQETQYF
TGTGCCAGCAGCTTGGATCAAGAGACCCAGTACTTC
>few|TRBJ2-3|TRBD1|TRBV5-1
CASAPGQGADTQYF
TGCGCCAGTGCACCGGGACAGGGGGCAGATACGCAGTATTTT
>NA|TRBJ2-7|NA|TRBV15
CATSRVNEPSSKYF
TGTGCCACCAGCAGGGTTAATGAGCCCTCATCAAAGTACTTC
>NA|TRBJ2-7|NA|TRBV10-3
CAISEGQSSSYEQYF
TGTGCCATCAGTGAGGGACAGTCGAGCTCCTACGAGCAGTACTTC